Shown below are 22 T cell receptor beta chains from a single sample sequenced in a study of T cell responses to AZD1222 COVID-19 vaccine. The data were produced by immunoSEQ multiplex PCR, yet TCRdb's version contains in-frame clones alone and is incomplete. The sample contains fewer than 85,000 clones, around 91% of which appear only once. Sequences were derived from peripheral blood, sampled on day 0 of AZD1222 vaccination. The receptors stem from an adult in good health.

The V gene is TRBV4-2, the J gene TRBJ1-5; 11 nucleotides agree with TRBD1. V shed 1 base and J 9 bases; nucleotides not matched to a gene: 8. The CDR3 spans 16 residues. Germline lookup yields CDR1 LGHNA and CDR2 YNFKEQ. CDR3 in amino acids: CASSQALDRGQGPQHF. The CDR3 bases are TGTGCCAGCAGCCAAGCTCTGGACAGGGGGCAAGGGCCCCAGCATTTT.

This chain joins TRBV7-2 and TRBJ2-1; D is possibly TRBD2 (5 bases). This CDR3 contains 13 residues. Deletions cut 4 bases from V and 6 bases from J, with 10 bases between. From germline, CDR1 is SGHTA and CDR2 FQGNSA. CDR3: CASSWTPTNEQFF. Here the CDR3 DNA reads TGTGCCAGCAGCTGGACTCCCACCAATGAGCAGTTCTTC.

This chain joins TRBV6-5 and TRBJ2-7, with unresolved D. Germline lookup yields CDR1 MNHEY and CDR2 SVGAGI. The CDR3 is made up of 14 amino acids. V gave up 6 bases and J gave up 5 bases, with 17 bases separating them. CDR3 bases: TGTGCCAGCAGATCCCTCCTCCCCCGACACGAGCAGTACTTC. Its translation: CASRSLLPRHEQYF.

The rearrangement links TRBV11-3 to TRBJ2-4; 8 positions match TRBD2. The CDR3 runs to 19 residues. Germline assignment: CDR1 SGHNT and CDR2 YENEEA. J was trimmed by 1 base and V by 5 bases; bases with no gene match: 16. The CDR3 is CASSPGGLAPSTAKNIQYF. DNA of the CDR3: TGTGCCAGCAGCCCCGGAGGACTAGCTCCCTCAACGGCCAAAAACATTCAGTACTTC.

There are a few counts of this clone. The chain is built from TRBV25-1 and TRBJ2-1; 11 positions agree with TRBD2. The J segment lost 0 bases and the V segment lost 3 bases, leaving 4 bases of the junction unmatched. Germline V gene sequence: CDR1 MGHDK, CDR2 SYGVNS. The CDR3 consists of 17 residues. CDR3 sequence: CASSDGTSGSSYNEQFF. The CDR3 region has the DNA TGTGCCAGCAGTGATGGAACTAGCGGGAGCTCCTACAATGAGCAGTTCTTC. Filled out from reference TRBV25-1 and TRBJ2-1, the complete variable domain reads EADIYQTPRYLVIGTGKKITLECSQTMGHDKMYWYQQDPGMELHLIHYSYGVNSTEKGDLSSESTVSRIRTEHFPLTLESARPSHTSQYLCASSDGTSGSSYNEQFFGPGTRLTVL.

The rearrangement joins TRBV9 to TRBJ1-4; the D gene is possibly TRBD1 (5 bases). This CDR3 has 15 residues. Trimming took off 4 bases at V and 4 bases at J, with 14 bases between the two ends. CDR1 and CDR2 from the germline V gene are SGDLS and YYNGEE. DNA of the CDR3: TGTGCCAGCAGCAGCGGGACTGCCCGTAATGAAAAACTGTTTTTT. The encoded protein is CASSSGTARNEKLFF.

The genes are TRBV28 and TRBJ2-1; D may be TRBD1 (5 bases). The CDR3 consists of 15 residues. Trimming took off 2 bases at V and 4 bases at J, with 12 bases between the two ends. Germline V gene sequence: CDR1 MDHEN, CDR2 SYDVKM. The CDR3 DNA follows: TGTGCCAGCAGTTTAGCGCCAAGACAGTACAATGAGCAGTTCTTC. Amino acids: CASSLAPRQYNEQFF.

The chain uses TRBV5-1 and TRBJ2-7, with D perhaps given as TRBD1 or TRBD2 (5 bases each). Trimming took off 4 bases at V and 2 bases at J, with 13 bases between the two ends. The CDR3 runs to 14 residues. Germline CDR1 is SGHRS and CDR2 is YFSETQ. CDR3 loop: CASSPRDGTYEQYF. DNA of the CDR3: TGCGCCAGCAGCCCCCGGGACGGGACCTACGAGCAGTACTTC.

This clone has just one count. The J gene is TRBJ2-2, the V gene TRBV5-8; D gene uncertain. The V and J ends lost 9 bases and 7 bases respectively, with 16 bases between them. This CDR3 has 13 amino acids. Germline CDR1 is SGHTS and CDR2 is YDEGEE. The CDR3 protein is CATVDSLSGELFF. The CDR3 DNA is TGTGCCACAGTAGACTCGTTGAGCGGGGAGCTGTTTTTT.

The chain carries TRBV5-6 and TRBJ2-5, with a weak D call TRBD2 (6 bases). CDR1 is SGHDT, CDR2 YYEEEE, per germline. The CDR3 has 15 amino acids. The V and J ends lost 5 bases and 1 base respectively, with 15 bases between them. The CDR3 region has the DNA TGTGCCAGCAGGGAGGAGGGGTCGACCCAAGAGACCCAGTACTTC. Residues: CASREEGSTQETQYF.

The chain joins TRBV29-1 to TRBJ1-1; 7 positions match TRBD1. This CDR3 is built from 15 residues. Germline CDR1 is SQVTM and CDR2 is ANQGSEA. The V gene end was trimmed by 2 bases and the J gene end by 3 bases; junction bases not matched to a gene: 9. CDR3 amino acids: CSVESEGADDTEAFF. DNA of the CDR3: TGCAGCGTTGAATCGGAGGGGGCGGATGACACTGAAGCTTTCTTT. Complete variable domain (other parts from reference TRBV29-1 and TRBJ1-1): SAVISQKPSRDICQRGTSLTIQCQVDSQVTMMFWYRQQPGQSLTLIATANQGSEATYESGFVIDKFPISRPNLTFSTLTVSNMSPEDSSIYLCSVESEGADDTEAFFGQGTRLTVV.

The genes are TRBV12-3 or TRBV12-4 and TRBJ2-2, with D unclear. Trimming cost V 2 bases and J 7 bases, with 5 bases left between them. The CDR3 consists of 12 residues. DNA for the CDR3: TGTGCCAGCAGTTTAATCGACGGGGAGCTGTTTTTT. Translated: CASSLIDGELFF.

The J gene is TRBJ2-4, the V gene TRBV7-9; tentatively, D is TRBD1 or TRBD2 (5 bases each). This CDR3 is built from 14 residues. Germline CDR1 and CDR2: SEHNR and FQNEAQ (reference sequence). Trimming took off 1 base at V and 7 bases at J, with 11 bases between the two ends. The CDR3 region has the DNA TGTGCCAGCAGCTTAGATAGAGGGACGAACATTCAGTACTTC. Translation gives CASSLDRGTNIQYF.

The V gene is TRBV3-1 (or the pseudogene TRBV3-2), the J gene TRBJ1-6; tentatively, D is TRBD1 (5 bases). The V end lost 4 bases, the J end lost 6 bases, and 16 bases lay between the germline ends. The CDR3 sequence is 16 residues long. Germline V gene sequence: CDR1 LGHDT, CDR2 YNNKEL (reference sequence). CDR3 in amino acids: CASSPAPGVGNSPLHF. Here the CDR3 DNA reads TGTGCCAGCAGCCCTGCCCCGGGGGTAGGTAATTCACCCCTCCACTTT.

This chain's CDR3 is CASSDRIVTEAFF. The CDR3 coding sequence is TGTGCCAGCAGTGACAGGATTGTCACTGAAGCTTTCTTT. The chain has TRBV2 and TRBJ1-1; D gene ambiguous. The V end was cut by 3 bases, the J end by 4 bases, with 9 bases between. There are 13 residues in the CDR3. CDR1 and CDR2 from the germline V gene are SNHLY and FYNNEI.

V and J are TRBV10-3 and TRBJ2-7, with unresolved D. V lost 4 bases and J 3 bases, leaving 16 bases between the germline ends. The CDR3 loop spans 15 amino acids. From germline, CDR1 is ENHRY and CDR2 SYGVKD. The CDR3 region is CAISGKGIGVYEQYF. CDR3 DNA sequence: TGTGCCATCAGTGGGAAGGGTATAGGAGTCTACGAGCAGTACTTC.

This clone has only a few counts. CDR3 loop: CASSHPGTSGSSDSGELFF. CDR3 coding DNA: TGTGCCAGCAGCCATCCCGGGACTAGCGGGAGTTCCGATTCCGGGGAGCTGTTTTTT. V and J are TRBV4-2 and TRBJ2-2; 14 nucleotides agree with TRBD2. The germline CDR1 and CDR2 sequences are LGHNA and YNFKEQ. This CDR3 comprises 19 residues. The V segment lost 3 bases and the J segment 6 bases; nucleotides outside the gene matches: 12.

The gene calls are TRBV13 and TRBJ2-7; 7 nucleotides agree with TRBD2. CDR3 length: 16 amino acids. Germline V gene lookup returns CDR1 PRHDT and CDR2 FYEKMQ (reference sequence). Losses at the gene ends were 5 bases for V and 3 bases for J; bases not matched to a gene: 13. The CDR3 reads CASSPRKVSGHYEQYF. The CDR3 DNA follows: TGTGCCAGCAGCCCGAGGAAGGTTAGCGGGCACTACGAGCAGTACTTC.

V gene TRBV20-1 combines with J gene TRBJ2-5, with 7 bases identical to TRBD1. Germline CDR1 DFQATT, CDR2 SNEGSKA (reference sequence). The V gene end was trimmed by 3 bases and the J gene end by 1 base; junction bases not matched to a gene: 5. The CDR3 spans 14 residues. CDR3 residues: CSASGTDSQETQYF. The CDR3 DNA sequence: TGCAGTGCTAGTGGGACAGACTCCCAAGAGACCCAGTACTTC.

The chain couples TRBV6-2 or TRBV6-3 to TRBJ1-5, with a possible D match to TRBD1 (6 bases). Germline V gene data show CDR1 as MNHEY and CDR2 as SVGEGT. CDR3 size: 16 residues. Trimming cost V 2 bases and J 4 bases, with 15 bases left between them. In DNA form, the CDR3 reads TGTGCCAGCAGTTACGCGCCCAGGGGCGGAAATCAGCCCCAGCATTTT. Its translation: CASSYAPRGGNQPQHF.

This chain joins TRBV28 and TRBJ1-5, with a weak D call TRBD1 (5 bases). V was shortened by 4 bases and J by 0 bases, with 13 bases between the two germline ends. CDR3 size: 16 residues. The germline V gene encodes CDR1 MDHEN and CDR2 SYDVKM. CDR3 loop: CASSSPGPYSNQPQHF. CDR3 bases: TGTGCCAGCAGTTCCCCGGGACCATATAGCAATCAGCCCCAGCATTTT.

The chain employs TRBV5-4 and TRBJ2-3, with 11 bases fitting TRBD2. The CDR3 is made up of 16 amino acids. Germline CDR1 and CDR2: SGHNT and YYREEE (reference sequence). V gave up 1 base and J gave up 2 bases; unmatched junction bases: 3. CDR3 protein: CASSLRLAGITDTQYF. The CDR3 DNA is TGTGCCAGCAGCTTGAGACTAGCGGGGATCACAGATACGCAGTATTTT.